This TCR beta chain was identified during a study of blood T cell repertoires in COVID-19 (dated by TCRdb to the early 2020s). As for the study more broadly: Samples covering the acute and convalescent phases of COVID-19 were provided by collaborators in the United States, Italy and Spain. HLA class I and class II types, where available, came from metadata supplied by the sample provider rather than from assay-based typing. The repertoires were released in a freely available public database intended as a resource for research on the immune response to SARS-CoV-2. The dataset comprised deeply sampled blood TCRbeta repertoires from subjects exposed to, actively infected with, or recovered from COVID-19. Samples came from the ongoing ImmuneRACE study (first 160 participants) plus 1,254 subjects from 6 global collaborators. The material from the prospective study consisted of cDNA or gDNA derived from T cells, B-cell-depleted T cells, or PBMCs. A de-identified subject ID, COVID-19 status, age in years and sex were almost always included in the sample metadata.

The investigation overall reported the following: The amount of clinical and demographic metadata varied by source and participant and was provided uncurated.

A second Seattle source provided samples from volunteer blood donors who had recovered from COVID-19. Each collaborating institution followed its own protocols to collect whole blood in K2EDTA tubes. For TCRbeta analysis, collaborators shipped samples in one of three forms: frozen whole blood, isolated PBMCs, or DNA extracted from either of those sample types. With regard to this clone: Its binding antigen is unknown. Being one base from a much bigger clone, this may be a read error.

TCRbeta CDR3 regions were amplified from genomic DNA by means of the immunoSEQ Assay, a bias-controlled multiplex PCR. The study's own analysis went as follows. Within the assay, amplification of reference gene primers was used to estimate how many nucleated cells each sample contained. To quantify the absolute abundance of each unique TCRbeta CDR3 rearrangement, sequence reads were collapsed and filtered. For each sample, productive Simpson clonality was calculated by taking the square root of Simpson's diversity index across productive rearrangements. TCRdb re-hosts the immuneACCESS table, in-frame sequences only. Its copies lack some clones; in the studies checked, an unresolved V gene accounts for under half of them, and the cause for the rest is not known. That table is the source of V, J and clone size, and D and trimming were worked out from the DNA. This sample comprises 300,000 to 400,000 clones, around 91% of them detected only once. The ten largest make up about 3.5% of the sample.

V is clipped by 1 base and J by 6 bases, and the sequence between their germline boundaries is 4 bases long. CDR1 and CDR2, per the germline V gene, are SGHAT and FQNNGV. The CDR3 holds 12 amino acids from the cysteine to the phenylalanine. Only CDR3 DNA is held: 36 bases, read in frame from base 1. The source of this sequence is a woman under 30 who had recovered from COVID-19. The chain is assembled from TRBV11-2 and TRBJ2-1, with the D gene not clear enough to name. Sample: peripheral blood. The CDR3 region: CASSLGSNEQFF. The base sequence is TGTGCCAGCAGCTTAGGCAGCAATGAGCAGTTCTTC.